The present T cell receptor beta chain was sequenced within a study of T cell clonality in common variable immunodeficiency. This clone has a count of ten or more. As yet, its antigen is unknown. The read finishes 3 residues shy of the CDR3 end, and the germline J gene is used to complete it. Each donor provided roughly 5 to 8 ml of heparinized whole blood. The CDR3 sequence is 15 residues long. The germline CDR1 and CDR2 sequences are SGHTA and FQGTGA. The ends lost 0 bases at V and 7 bases at J; junction bases unmatched: 4. The repertoire was sequenced with immunoSEQ multiplex PCR; TCRdb's copy has only in-frame clones and lacks some. This sample comprises some 80,000 clones, none seen once only. Study-level results: CVID subjects shared fewer TCRbeta clones than healthy controls did. Links between repertoire features and CVID complications were heterogeneity-limited.

Sequenced input: peripheral blood mononuclear cells. The clonotype comes from a person aged 18 to 75 in good health. V usage is TRBV7-3 and J usage is TRBJ2-2; 8 bases map to TRBD1. The DNA read from the CDR3 is TGTGCCAGCAGCTTAACCCAGGGGGCGATCGGGGAG. Its translation: CASSLTQGAIGE. The CDR3 in its entirety is CASSLTQGAIGELFF.